This entry concerns a single T cell receptor beta chain. Its antigen is currently unknown. This sample is drawn from a study of neoadjuvant anti-PD-1 for oral cavity cancer. Overall study: Non-progressing patients received a fourth nivolumab dose near day 43, then surgery on days 50-56.

Study-wide results and caveats: Higher pretreatment blood Treg/Th17 ratios correlated with higher pretreatment blood and lower post-treatment tumor TCRbeta clonality.

The data were produced by immunoSEQ multiplex PCR, yet TCRdb's version contains in-frame clones alone and is incomplete. In the table there are approximately 37,000 clones, around nine tenths of which are singletons. The source was PBMCs, collected before nivolumab (anti-PD-1) treatment. The TCR was taken from a person aged 35-79 years with oral cavity squamous cell carcinoma.

The CDR3 nucleotides are TGTGCCAGCAGCCCCAGAGGACAGGGGTTCGAGCAGTACTTC. Translated: CASSPRGQGFEQYF. The V gene is TRBV7-3, the J gene TRBJ2-7; TRBD1 matches at 9 bases. Germline loops: CDR1 SGHTA, CDR2 FQGTGA. The CDR3 is 14 amino acids. J was trimmed by 6 bases and V by 5 bases; bases with no gene match: 8.